A selection of T cell receptor beta chains follows, all from one sample in a study of regulatory T cells in long-lasting Graves disease. TCRdb used MiXCR to reprocess the multiplex PCR reads, holding one entry per CDR3 protein. This table holds approximately 400,000 distinct CDR3 sequences, around 16% found once. In addition, the sample was reused for a study of T cells in Graves' hyperthyroidism and ophthalmopathy.

Here the sequenced sample was peripheral blood mononuclear cells (PBMCs), taken at new diagnosis, from a patient treated with antithyroid drugs. Receptor source: a woman between 35 and 50 years old with Graves disease. Both conserved end residues are part of each CDR3. A D gene is named only where the DNA matches it firmly. Clone size, where shown, is once, few, many, or a class for clones that have expanded.

TRBV15	.	.	TRBJ1-1	CATSSEGYTEAFF	TGTGCCACCAGCTCCGAGGGGTACACTGAAGCTTTCTTT
TRBV7-2	many	TRBD1	TRBJ2-7	CASSWDRGYEQYF	TGTGCCAGCAGTTGGGACAGGGGTTACGAGCAGTACTTC
TRBV6-1	.	TRBD2	TRBJ2-7	CASSRGLASTYEQYF	TGTGCCAGCAGTCGAGGACTAGCGAGTACCTACGAGCAGTACTTC
TRBV2	many	.	TRBJ2-7	CASRLTEYEQYF	TGTGCCAGCAGGCTCACAGAGTACGAGCAGTACTTC
TRBV10-3	many	TRBD2	TRBJ2-7	CAISEPKHRGEGLYEQYF	TGTGCCATCAGTGAGCCGAAGCATCGAGGGGAGGGTCTCTACGAGCAGTACTTC
TRBV27	many	.	TRBJ1-1	CASSFEGRCEAFF	TGTGCCAGCAGTTTTGAGGGGCGCTGTGAAGCTTTCTTT
TRBV6-1	few	.	TRBJ1-2	CASGYPGRGWDYTF	TGTGCCAGCGGCTACCCGGGACGGGGATGGGACTACACCTTC
TRBV30	many	.	TRBJ2-1	CAWSVRLADNEQFF	TGTGCCTGGAGTGTACGGCTAGCAGACAATGAGCAGTTCTTC
TRBV2	many	.	TRBJ2-7	CASSVEAPGEQYF	TGTGCCAGCAGTGTCGAAGCGCCCGGAGAACAGTACTTC
TRBV19	many	.	TRBJ1-2	CASSIGVQLKNYGYTF	TGTGCCAGTAGTATAGGGGTGCAGCTGAAGAACTATGGCTACACCTTC
TRBV6-1	.	.	TRBJ1-6	CASSEAEGYNSPLHF	TGTGCCAGCAGTGAAGCTGAGGGGTATAATTCACCCCTCCACTTT
TRBV20-1	many	.	TRBJ2-1	CSATNGRQDEQFF	TGCAGTGCTACTAACGGACGACAGGATGAGCAGTTCTTC
TRBV10-3	many	TRBD2	TRBJ2-7	CAISRLAANYEQYF	TGTGCCATCAGCAGACTAGCGGCTAACTACGAGCAGTACTTC
TRBV29-1	many	TRBD1	TRBJ2-7	CSVEIQGDEQYF	TGCAGCGTTGAGATACAGGGGGACGAGCAGTACTTC
TRBV6-1	many	.	TRBJ2-1	CASSGPISYNEQFF	TGTGCCAGCAGTGGACCAATCTCCTACAATGAGCAGTTCTTC
TRBV5-1	few	TRBD1	TRBJ2-5	CASSYGPGQKETQYF	TGCGCCAGCAGCTACGGACCGGGACAGAAAGAGACCCAGTACTTC
TRBV5-6	.	TRBD1	TRBJ1-2	CASSSMGTGPNVYGYTF	TGTGCCAGCAGCTCGATGGGGACAGGGCCTAACGTATATGGCTACACCTTC